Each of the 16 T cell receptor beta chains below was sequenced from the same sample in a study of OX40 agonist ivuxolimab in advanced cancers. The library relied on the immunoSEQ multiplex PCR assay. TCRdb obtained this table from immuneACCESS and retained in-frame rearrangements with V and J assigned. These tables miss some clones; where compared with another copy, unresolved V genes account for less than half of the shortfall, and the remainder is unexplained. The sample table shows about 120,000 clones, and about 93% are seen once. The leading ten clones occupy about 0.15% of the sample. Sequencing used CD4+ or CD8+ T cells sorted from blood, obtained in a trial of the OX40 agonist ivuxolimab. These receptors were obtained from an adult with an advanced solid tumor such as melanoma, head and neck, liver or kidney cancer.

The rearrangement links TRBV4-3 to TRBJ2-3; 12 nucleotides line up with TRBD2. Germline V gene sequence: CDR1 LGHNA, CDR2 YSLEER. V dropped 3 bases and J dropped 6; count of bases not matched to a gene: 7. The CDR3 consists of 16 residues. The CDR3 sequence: CASSQVLAGGSDTQYF. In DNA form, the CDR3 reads TGCGCCAGCAGCCAGGTACTAGCGGGAGGATCCGATACGCAGTATTTT.

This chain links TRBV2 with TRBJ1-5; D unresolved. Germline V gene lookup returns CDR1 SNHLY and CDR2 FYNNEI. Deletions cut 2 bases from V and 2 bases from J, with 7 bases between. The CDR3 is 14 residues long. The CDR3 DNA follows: TGTGCCAGCAGTGAACTGGGTGGCAATCAGCCCCAGCATTTT. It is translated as CASSELGGNQPQHF.

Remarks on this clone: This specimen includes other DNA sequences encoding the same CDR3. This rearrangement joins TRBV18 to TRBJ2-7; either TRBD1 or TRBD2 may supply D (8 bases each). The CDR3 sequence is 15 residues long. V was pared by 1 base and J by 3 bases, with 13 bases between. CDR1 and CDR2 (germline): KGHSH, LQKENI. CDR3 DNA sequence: TGTGCCAGCTCACCACGACAGGGGACTAGCTACGAGCAGTACTTC. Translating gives CASSPRQGTSYEQYF.

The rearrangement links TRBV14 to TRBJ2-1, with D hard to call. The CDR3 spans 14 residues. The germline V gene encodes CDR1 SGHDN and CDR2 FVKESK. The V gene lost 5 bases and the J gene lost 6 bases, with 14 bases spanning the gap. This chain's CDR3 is CASSSARLGNEQFF. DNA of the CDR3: TGTGCCAGCAGCTCGGCTAGATTAGGCAATGAGCAGTTCTTC.

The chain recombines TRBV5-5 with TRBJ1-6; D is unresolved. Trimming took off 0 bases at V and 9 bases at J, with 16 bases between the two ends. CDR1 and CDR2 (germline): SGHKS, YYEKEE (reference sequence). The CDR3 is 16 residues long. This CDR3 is CASSLGRVFLTSPLHF. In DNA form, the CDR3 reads TGTGCCAGCAGCTTGGGCCGTGTATTTCTTACTTCACCCCTCCACTTT.

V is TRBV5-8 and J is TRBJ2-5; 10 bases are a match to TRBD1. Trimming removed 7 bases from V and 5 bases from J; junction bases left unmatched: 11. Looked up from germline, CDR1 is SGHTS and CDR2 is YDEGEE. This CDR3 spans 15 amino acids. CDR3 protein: CASGNSGTGDETQYF. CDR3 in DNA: TGTGCCAGCGGAAACTCCGGGACAGGGGACGAGACCCAGTACTTC.

CDR3 nucleotide sequence: TGTGCCAACCGCATCGGACTAGCGGGAGGTAACGGGGAGCTGTTTTTT. It is translated as CANRIGLAGGNGELFF. The chain recombines TRBV7-8 with TRBJ2-2, with TRBD2 identical over 14 bases. The CDR3 covers 16 residues. The V gene end was trimmed by 10 bases and the J gene end by 7 bases; junction bases not matched to a gene: 11. From germline, CDR1 is SGHVS and CDR2 FQNEAQ.

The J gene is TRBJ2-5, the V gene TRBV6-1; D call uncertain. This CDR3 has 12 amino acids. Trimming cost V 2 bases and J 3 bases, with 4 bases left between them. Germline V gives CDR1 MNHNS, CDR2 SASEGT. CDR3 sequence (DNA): TGTGCCAGCAGTGAACTAAAAGAGACCCAGTACTTC. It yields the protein CASSELKETQYF.

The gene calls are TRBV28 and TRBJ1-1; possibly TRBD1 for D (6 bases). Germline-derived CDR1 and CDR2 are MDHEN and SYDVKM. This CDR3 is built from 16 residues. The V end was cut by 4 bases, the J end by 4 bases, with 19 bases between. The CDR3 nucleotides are TGTGCCAGCAGTTCCCCCCCAGGGGCGGGAGGCACTGAAGCTTTCTTT. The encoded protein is CASSSPPGAGGTEAFF.

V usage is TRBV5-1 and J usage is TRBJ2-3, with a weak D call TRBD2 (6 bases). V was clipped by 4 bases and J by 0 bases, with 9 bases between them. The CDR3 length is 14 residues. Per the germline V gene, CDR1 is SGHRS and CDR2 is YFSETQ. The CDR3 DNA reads TGCGCCAGCAGCCCGACTAGTAGCACAGATACGCAGTATTTT. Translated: CASSPTSSTDTQYF.

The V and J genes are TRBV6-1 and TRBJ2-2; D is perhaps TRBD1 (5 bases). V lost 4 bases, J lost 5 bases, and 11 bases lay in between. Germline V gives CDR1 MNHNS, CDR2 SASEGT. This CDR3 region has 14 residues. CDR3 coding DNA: TGTGCCAGCAGTGGCCTAGGGGAAACCGGGGAGCTGTTTTTT. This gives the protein CASSGLGETGELFF.

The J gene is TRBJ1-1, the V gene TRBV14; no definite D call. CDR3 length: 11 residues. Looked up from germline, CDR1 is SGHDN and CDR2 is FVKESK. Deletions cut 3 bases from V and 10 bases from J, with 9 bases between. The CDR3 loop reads CASSQRERAFF. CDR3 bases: TGTGCCAGCAGCCAGCGGGAGAGAGCTTTCTTT.

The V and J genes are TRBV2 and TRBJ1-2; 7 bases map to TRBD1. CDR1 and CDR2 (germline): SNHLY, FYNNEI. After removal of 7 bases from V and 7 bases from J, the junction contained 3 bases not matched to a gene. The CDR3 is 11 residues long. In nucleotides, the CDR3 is TGTGCCAGCAACAGGGGTGGTGGCTACACCTTC. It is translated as CASNRGGGYTF.

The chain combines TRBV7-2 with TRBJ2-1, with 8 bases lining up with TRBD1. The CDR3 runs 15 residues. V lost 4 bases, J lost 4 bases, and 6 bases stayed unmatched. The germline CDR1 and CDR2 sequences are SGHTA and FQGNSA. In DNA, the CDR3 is TGTGCCAGCAGCTCCGGGACAGGTCGATACAATGAGCAGTTCTTC. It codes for CASSSGTGRYNEQFF.

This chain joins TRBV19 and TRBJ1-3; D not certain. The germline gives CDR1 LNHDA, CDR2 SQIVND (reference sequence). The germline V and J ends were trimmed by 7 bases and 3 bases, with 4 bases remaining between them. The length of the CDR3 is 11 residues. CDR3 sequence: CASTLGNTIYF. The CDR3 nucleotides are TGTGCCAGTACACTTGGAAACACCATATATTTT.

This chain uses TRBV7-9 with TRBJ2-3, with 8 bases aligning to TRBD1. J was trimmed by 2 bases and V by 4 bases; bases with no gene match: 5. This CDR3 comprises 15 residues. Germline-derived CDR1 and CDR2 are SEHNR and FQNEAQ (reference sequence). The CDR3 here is CASSSYRGNTDTQYF. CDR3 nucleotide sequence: TGTGCCAGCAGCTCCTACAGGGGGAACACAGATACGCAGTATTTT.